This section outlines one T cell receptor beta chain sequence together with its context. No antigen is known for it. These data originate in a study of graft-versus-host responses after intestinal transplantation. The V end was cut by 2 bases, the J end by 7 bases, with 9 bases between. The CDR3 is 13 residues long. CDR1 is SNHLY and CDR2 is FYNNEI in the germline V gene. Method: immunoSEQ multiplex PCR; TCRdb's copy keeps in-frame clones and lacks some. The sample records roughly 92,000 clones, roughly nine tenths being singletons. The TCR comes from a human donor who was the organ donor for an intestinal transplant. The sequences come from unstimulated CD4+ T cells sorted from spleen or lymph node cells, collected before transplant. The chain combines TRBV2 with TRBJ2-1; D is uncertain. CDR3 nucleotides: TGTGCCAGCAGTGAATTGCGCGATAATGAGCAGTTCTTC. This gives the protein CASSELRDNEQFF.